The clone carrying this T cell receptor beta chain was counted between two and nine times. Its antigen is unidentified. The source of the sample is a study of CD8 T cells in ankylosing spondylitis. Study observations and caveats: Characteristic, it appeared, of ankylosing spondylitis blood was a TCR beta motif of several highly homologous variants. Previously reported in reactive arthritis synovial fluid and blood were some of the motif variants. Reported data indicate significant enrichment of disease-linked clones within matched ankylosing spondylitis synovial fluid.

With molecular barcodes, quantitative 5'-RACE was used to make the TCR beta libraries. TCRdb re-called the 5' RACE reads with MiXCR, one entry per CDR3 protein. The sample has 150,000 to 200,000 distinct CDR3 sequences, 9.5% to 13% seen once. Germline-derived CDR1 and CDR2 are SGHDN and FVKESK. V lost 2 bases and J lost 7; bases outside the gene matches: 19. This CDR3 contains 19 residues. This sequence joins TRBV14 and TRBJ2-1; 8 bases are a match to TRBD2. The sequenced material came from blood, either unsorted or a sorted T cell fraction (not recorded which). This receptor was obtained from a male donor with ankylosing spondylitis or in good health (not recorded which). The CDR3 DNA sequence: TGTGCCAGCAGCCAACACCCCGTTACTAGCGGCGGAATAGGGAATGAGCAGTTCTTC. Translation gives CASSQHPVTSGGIGNEQFF. Combining the CDR3 with reference TRBV14 and TRBJ2-1 gives the whole variable domain EAGVTQFPSHSVIEKGQTVTLRCDPISGHDNLYWYRRVMGKEIKFLLHFVKESKQDESGMPNNRFLAERTGGTYSTLKVQPAELEDSGVYFCASSQHPVTSGGIGNEQFFGPGTRLTVL.